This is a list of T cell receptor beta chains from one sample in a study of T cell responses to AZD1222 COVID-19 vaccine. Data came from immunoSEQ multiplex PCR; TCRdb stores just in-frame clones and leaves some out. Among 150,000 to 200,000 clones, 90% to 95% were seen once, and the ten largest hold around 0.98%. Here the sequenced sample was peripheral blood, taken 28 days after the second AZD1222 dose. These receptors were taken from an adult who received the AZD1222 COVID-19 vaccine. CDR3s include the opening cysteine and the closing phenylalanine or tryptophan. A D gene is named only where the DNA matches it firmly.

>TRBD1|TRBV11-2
CASSLVPTGNGLYNSPLHF
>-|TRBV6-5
CASTSRGSNTEAFF
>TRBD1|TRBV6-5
CASSSPSGTGRDTQYF
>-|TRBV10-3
CAISEATSTDTQYF
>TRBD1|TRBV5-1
CASSPYSGGNWNQPQHF
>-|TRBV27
CASSLIGSPLHF
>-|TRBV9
CASSPRPSSNYGYTF
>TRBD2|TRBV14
CASSLGLAGGFYEQYF
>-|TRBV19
CASSPDTVRWPQHF
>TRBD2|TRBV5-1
CASSNIGGSTPYEQYF
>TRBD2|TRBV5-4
CASSLGGLAGPAETQYF
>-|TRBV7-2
CASSLAAADSTDTQYF
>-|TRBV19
CASSIRGEGRQAGGYTF
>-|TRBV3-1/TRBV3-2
CASSQATIGYTF
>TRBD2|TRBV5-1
CASSLRTSGAYEQYF
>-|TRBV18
CASSPVGRDYGYTF
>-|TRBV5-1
CASSRDLGQPQHF
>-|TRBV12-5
CASGISRTGELFF
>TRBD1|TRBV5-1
CASSGTGTEQYF
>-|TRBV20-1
CSASVEARWDTEAFF
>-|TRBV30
CAWSHGRNTEAFF
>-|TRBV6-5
CASSYTQTNTGELFF
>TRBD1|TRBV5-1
CASSVDRGTEAFF
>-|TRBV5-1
CASSLTEGLPGSEQYF
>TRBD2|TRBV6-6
CASSAGLAGDDDEQFF
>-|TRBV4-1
CASSIDFPNQPQHF
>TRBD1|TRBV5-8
CASSLGQGWGHTEAFF
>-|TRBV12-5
CASGLRVIEQFF
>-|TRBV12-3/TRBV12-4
CASSLGQPQHF
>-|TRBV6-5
CASSYSDRLPLHF
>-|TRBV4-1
CASSPRAINYGYTF
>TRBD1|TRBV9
CASSVAEQGAAEAFF
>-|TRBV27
CASSFDARSPLHF
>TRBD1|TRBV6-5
CASSRQQGAVKEFF
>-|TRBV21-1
CASSMFPF
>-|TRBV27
CASSLYGSFYGYTF
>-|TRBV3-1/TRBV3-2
CASSQGLGGQETQYF
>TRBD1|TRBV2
CASGTGTSDTQYF
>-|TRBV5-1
CASSLARDGYTF
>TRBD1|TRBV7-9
CASSGYPGTASGNTIYF
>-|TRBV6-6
CASSGRGNAAQHF
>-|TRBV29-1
CSVGGQNYGYTF